This T cell receptor (beta chain) was sequenced during a study of blood T cell repertoires in COVID-19. For the study at large: Spain, Italy and the United States supplied samples that represented acute and convalescent COVID-19.

Seattle's enrolled individuals joined amid active infection and were then monitored longitudinally. In the study's own analysis: Nucleated cell number was recorded as an estimate derived from reference gene primer amplification. The protocol was immunoSEQ multiplex PCR, while the TCRdb copy is restricted to in-frame clones and leaves out a portion. V, J and clone size are those of that table, while D and trimming were read from the DNA. The data show 70,000 to 90,000 clones, with 75% to 90% seen just once and 6.3% held by the top ten. V gave up 5 bases and J gave up 2 bases, with 13 bases separating them. The CDR3 totals 14 residues. Germline CDR1 PRHDT, CDR2 FYEKMQ (reference sequence).

The source material was peripheral blood. The sequence came from an elderly man with COVID-19, enrolled during active disease. The genes are TRBV13 and TRBJ2-7; D is perhaps TRBD1 (8 bases). This chain's CDR3 is CASSRGDRPYEQYF. CDR3 bases: TGTGCCAGCAGCCGGGGGGACAGGCCCTACGAGCAGTACTTC.